Below are 31 T cell receptor beta chains sequenced from a single sample in a study of blood T cell repertoires in COVID-19. This table comes from immunoSEQ multiplex PCR, and its TCRdb copy is limited to in-frame clones, with some not included. The data hold 230,000 or so clones, with approximately 83% observed a single time. The sample was peripheral blood. These receptors originate from a man between 50 and 59 years old with active or convalescent COVID-19.

This clone occurred a few times. The V gene is TRBV11-2, the J gene TRBJ2-1; D may be TRBD2 (5 bases). This CDR3 comprises 11 residues. Trimming took off 7 bases at V and 10 bases at J, with 11 bases between the two ends. CDR1 is SGHAT, CDR2 FQNNGV, per germline. The CDR3 is CASTDWEEQFF. In nucleotides, the CDR3 is TGTGCCAGCACCGACTGGGAGGAGCAGTTCTTC. Based on the CDR3 plus reference TRBV11-2 and TRBJ2-1, the full variable domain is EAGVAQSPRYKIIEKRQSVAFWCNPISGHATLYWYQQILGQGPKLLIQFQNNGVVDDSQLPKDRFSAERLKGVDSTLKIQPAKLEDSAVYLCASTDWEEQFFGPGTRLTVL.

The chain employs TRBV7-2 and TRBJ1-2; 7 positions agree with TRBD1. Germline V gene sequence: CDR1 SGHTA, CDR2 FQGNSA. V lost 7 bases to trimming and J lost 7 bases; unmatched junction nucleotides: 9. The CDR3 extends over 13 amino acids. CDR3 in DNA: TGTGCCAGCAAACCGACAGGGTTTCTTGGCTACACCTTC. Amino acids: CASKPTGFLGYTF.

With respect to this clone: Other DNA sequences in this specimen translate into the identical CDR3. The V gene is TRBV9, the J gene TRBJ2-1, with 9 nucleotides matching TRBD2. CDR3 length equals 15 residues. CDR1 and CDR2 (germline): SGDLS, YYNGEE. V gave up 2 bases and J gave up 4 bases; unmatched junction bases: 4. CDR3 in DNA: TGTGCCAGCAGCGTCAGCGGGGGGCGGTACAATGAGCAGTTCTTC. Its protein product is CASSVSGGRYNEQFF.

The rearrangement uses TRBV6-2 or TRBV6-3 and TRBJ2-6; TRBD1 is a possible D gene (6 bases). Germline V gene lookup returns CDR1 MNHEY and CDR2 SVGEGT. V lost 2 bases, J lost 0 bases, and 11 bases lay in between. The CDR3 has 17 residues. CDR3 nucleotides: TGTGCCAGCAGTTACGGGGGCTTGAGCTCTGGGGCCAACGTCCTGACTTTC. As protein: CASSYGGLSSGANVLTF.

The rearrangement uses TRBV7-2 and TRBJ1-5; the match to TRBD1 covers 8 bases. The trim removed 1 base at V and 2 bases at J, leaving 10 bases unmatched. The CDR3 consists of 18 residues. From germline, CDR1 is SGHTA and CDR2 FQGNSA. CDR3 protein: CASSLGGRGQTGNQPQHF. As DNA, the CDR3 is TGTGCCAGCAGCTTAGGTGGCAGGGGGCAAACAGGCAATCAGCCCCAGCATTTT.

The genes are TRBV4-1 and TRBJ1-5; 10 nucleotides agree with TRBD1. V dropped 3 bases and J dropped 6; count of bases not matched to a gene: 5. The CDR3 covers 15 residues. CDR1 and CDR2 from the germline V gene are MGHRA and YSYEKL. CDR3 sequence: CASSQGQGSVQPQHF. Here the CDR3 DNA reads TGCGCCAGCAGCCAGGGACAGGGGTCAGTTCAGCCCCAGCATTTT.

V usage is TRBV6-5 and J usage is TRBJ2-7; the match to TRBD1 covers 9 bases. Unmatched junction bases numbered 7, after V lost 5 bases and J lost 2 bases. The germline gives CDR1 MNHEY, CDR2 SVGAGI. This CDR3 region has 15 residues. CDR3 protein: CASSLQGAGAYEQYF. In DNA form, the CDR3 reads TGTGCCAGCAGTCTACAGGGGGCGGGCGCCTACGAGCAGTACTTC.

CDR3 coding DNA: TGTGCCAGCAGCTTAGTGGGGGGGCTCAATGAGCAGTTCTTC. Its translation: CASSLVGGLNEQFF. The V and J genes are TRBV11-3 and TRBJ2-1; the D gene is possibly TRBD2 (7 bases). CDR1 is SGHNT, CDR2 YENEEA, per germline. The CDR3 totals 14 residues. V lost 1 base, J lost 6 bases, and 10 bases lay in between.

The chain is built from TRBV19 and TRBJ2-1; no definite D call. CDR3 size: 15 residues. V was pared by 7 bases and J by 1 base, with 14 bases between. Germline assignment: CDR1 LNHDA and CDR2 SQIVND (reference sequence). Here the CDR3 reads CASKSITGSYNEQFF. The CDR3 bases are TGTGCCAGTAAATCGATTACCGGGTCCTACAATGAGCAGTTCTTC. The full variable domain, in which reference TRBV19 and TRBJ2-1 provide the parts outside the CDR3, is DGGITQSPKYLFRKEGQNVTLSCEQNLNHDAMYWYRQDPGQGLRLIYYSQIVNDFQKGDIAEGYSVSREKKESFPLTVTSAQKNPTAFYLCASKSITGSYNEQFFGPGTRLTVL.

J is TRBJ2-3 and V is TRBV3-1 (or the pseudogene TRBV3-2); 10 bases agree with TRBD1. The CDR3 extends over 16 amino acids. V lost 1 base and J lost 4; bases outside the gene matches: 5. Germline V CDR1 and CDR2: LGHDT, YNNKEL (reference sequence). The CDR3 reads CASSQGTGGVPDTQYF. As DNA, the CDR3 is TGTGCCAGCAGCCAAGGGACAGGGGGTGTTCCAGATACGCAGTATTTT.

V gene TRBV28 combines with J gene TRBJ2-4; D is uncertain. This CDR3 has 17 residues. CDR1 MDHEN and CDR2 SYDVKM come from the germline V gene. Trimming stripped 3 bases from V and 0 bases from J, with 15 bases between. CDR3: CASSFSRALGAKNIQYF. DNA for the CDR3: TGTGCCAGCAGTTTTTCCCGAGCCCTTGGAGCCAAAAACATTCAGTACTTC. Together with reference TRBV28 and TRBJ2-4, the CDR3 gives the full variable domain: DVKVTQSSRYLVKRTGEKVFLECVQDMDHENMFWYRQDPGLGLRLIYFSYDVKMKEKGDIPEGYSVSREKKERFSLILESASTNQTSMYLCASSFSRALGAKNIQYFGAGTRLSVL.

V and J are TRBV6-5 and TRBJ1-2; weak D call: TRBD1 (5 bases). Trimming left V 0 bases short and J 3 bases short, with 11 bases between. The CDR3 loop spans 15 amino acids. CDR1 MNHEY and CDR2 SVGAGI come from the germline V gene. In DNA, the CDR3 is TGTGCCAGCAGTTACTCAAGGGGAAAGGACTATGGCTACACCTTC. Translating it yields CASSYSRGKDYGYTF.

This sequence joins TRBV7-8 and TRBJ2-7, with TRBD1 identical over 7 bases. Germline lookup yields CDR1 SGHVS and CDR2 FQNEAQ. The CDR3 runs to 15 residues. V gave up 0 bases and J gave up 4 bases; unmatched junction bases: 6. The chain's CDR3 is CASSLAPRGIYEQYF. The CDR3 DNA follows: TGTGCCAGCAGCTTAGCGCCCAGGGGGATTTACGAGCAGTACTTC.

V gene TRBV30 combines with J gene TRBJ2-3; 11 positions match TRBD2. CDR3 length equals 13 residues. CDR1 is GTSNPN, CDR2 SVGIG, per germline (reference sequence). With V trimmed by 8 bases and J by 6 bases, 7 bases remained unmatched. CDR3 DNA: TGTGCCGGAAGTAGCGGGGGGGCCGATACGCAGTATTTT. The encoded protein is CAGSSGGADTQYF.

The CDR3 region has the DNA TGTGCCAGCAGCTTAGGGGGCGGTGGAAACACCATATATTTT. This translates into CASSLGGGGNTIYF. The rearrangement links TRBV11-2 to TRBJ1-3, with D perhaps matching TRBD1 (5 bases). Germline CDR1 SGHAT, CDR2 FQNNGV. This CDR3 is built from 14 residues. The germline V and J ends were trimmed by 1 base and 3 bases, with 7 bases remaining between them.

The rearrangement joins TRBV4-1 to TRBJ1-5, with D possibly TRBD1 on 5 matching bases. Between the trimmed V and J ends, which lost 0 bases and 8 bases, there was a span of 17 bases. The germline gives CDR1 MGHRA, CDR2 YSYEKL. The CDR3 totals 16 residues. The CDR3 coding sequence is TGCGCCAGCAGCCAAGAAGGGGACTACGGAACGGAGCCCCAGCATTTT. Its translation: CASSQEGDYGTEPQHF.

A single count supports this clone. V and J are TRBV6-1 and TRBJ1-6, with a possible D match to TRBD1 (5 bases). This CDR3 comprises 15 residues. V was trimmed by 3 bases and J by 0 bases, leaving 6 bases between them. Germline lookup yields CDR1 MNHNS and CDR2 SASEGT. This CDR3 reads CASSDGGSYNSPLHF. CDR3 bases: TGTGCCAGCAGTGACGGGGGCTCCTATAATTCACCCCTCCACTTT.

This chain connects TRBV20-1 to TRBJ2-7; 9 bases map to TRBD2. The CDR3 extends over 15 amino acids. Germline CDR1 reads DFQATT; CDR2 reads SNEGSKA (reference sequence). V lost 6 bases to trimming and J lost 3 bases; unmatched junction nucleotides: 12. CDR3 protein: CSASPPAGGRYEQYF. CDR3 sequence (DNA): TGCAGTGCCAGTCCACCAGCGGGGGGCCGCTACGAGCAGTACTTC.

The chain has TRBV20-1 and TRBJ2-5; 9 nucleotides align to TRBD2. The CDR3 covers 17 residues. Trimming took 3 bases from V and 5 from J; bases not matched to a gene: 16. Germline CDR1 DFQATT, CDR2 SNEGSKA (reference sequence). The CDR3 sequence: CSASAGLAPSPGETQYF. CDR3 bases: TGCAGTGCTAGTGCGGGACTAGCCCCCTCTCCGGGGGAGACCCAGTACTTC.

J is TRBJ1-1 and V is TRBV30; D possibly corresponds to TRBD1 (6 bases). V gave up 1 base and J gave up 3 bases, with 9 bases separating them. Looked up from germline, CDR1 is GTSNPN and CDR2 is SVGIG (reference sequence). There are 13 residues in the CDR3. The CDR3 nucleotides are TGTGCCTGGAGTGGAAGGGGGTACACTGAAGCTTTCTTT. Protein product: CAWSGRGYTEAFF.

This clone was seen once. Other DNA sequences within the sample encode an identical CDR3. The V and J genes are TRBV15 and TRBJ2-7; maybe TRBD2 (6 bases). CDR1 and CDR2 from the germline V gene are LNHNV and YYDKDF (reference sequence). This CDR3 contains 12 residues. The V gene lost 0 bases and the J gene lost 7 bases, with 7 bases spanning the gap. The CDR3 here is CATSRDRGEQYF. The CDR3 nucleotides are TGTGCCACCAGCAGAGATCGGGGGGAGCAGTACTTC.

This chain connects TRBV7-7 to TRBJ1-1, with 10 bases that match TRBD1. Germline CDR1 and CDR2: SSHAT and FNYEAQ (reference sequence). The CDR3 is 13 residues long. The J segment lost 5 bases and the V segment lost 5 bases, leaving 2 bases of the junction unmatched. The CDR3 protein is CASSRDRGTEAFF. CDR3 bases: TGTGCCAGCAGCCGGGACAGGGGAACTGAAGCTTTCTTT.

For this clone: The sample holds other DNA sequences that translate to the same CDR3. The J gene is TRBJ2-7, the V gene TRBV19, with 7 nucleotides matching TRBD1. The CDR3 spans 14 residues. V shed 3 bases, J shed 1 base, and the junction held 3 bases outside the gene matches. Looked up from germline, CDR1 is LNHDA and CDR2 is SQIVND (reference sequence). The CDR3 sequence is CASSILGQSYEQYF. CDR3 nucleotides: TGTGCCAGTAGTATCTTGGGACAGTCCTACGAGCAGTACTTC.

V and J are TRBV6-2 or TRBV6-3 and TRBJ2-7, with D uncertain. V was clipped by 4 bases and J by 0 bases, with 10 bases between them. Per the germline V gene, CDR1 is MNHEY and CDR2 is SVGEGT. The CDR3 extends over 14 amino acids. CDR3 sequence: CASSWPDFSYEQYF. The CDR3, as DNA: TGTGCCAGCAGTTGGCCCGATTTCTCCTACGAGCAGTACTTC.

J is TRBJ1-1 and V is TRBV30; tentatively, D is TRBD1 (5 bases). The CDR3 is 13 residues long. Germline values: CDR1 GTSNPN, CDR2 SVGIG (reference sequence). Trimming cost V 3 bases and J 0 bases, with 8 bases left between them. CDR3 region: CAWRDTVNTEAFF. CDR3 sequence (DNA): TGTGCCTGGAGGGACACAGTGAACACTGAAGCTTTCTTT.

The CDR3 region is CASSLRGLEGYTF. CDR3 in DNA: TGTGCCAGCAGTTTGAGGGGGTTGGAAGGCTACACCTTC. The chain joins TRBV12-3 or TRBV12-4 to TRBJ1-2; D may be TRBD1 (6 bases). V was shortened by 3 bases and J by 8 bases, with 13 bases between the two germline ends. The CDR3 is 13 residues long.

The chain carries TRBV4-1 and TRBJ1-6; no reliable D call. The CDR3 sequence is 12 residues long. Germline CDR1 reads MGHRA; CDR2 reads YSYEKL. V was shortened by 6 bases and J by 14 bases, with 14 bases between the two germline ends. The CDR3 coding sequence is TGCGCCAGCAGTTCTGACCTGAGGGCCCTCCACTTT. It yields the protein CASSSDLRALHF.

This chain uses TRBV12-1 with TRBJ2-7; the table's D call TRBD2 went unverified against the DNA. TRBV12-1 counts as a pseudogene. The CDR3 is 13 residues long. CDR3 loop: CASTTRGEGEQYF. As DNA, the CDR3 is TGTGCCAGCACCACTAGGGGGGAGGGGGAGCAGTACTTC.

A single count supports this clone. The CDR3 DNA is TGTGCCAGCAGTTATGGGGGCAACACTGAAGCTTTCTTT. This sequence encodes CASSYGGNTEAFF. V is TRBV7-9 and J is TRBJ1-1, with D tentatively TRBD1 (6 bases). From germline, CDR1 is SEHNR and CDR2 FQNEAQ (reference sequence). The ends were cut back, 6 bases at V and 2 bases at J, with 10 bases in the middle. This CDR3 has 13 amino acids.

CDR3 nucleotides: TGTGCCAGCAGCTCCGAGACAGGGATTAATGAAAAACTGTTTTTT. Its protein is CASSSETGINEKLFF. This chain uses TRBV7-2 with TRBJ1-4, with TRBD1 matching over 7 bases. The trim removed 4 bases at V and 4 bases at J, leaving 6 bases unmatched. The CDR3 is 15 amino acids. The germline V gene encodes CDR1 SGHTA and CDR2 FQGNSA.

In this sample, this clone turned up a few times. The gene calls are TRBV7-9 and TRBJ1-6, with a possible D match to TRBD1 (6 bases). From germline, CDR1 is SEHNR and CDR2 FQNEAQ (reference sequence). The CDR3 spans 14 residues. V gave up 1 base and J gave up 9 bases, with 10 bases separating them. This chain's CDR3 is CASSLGQEISPLHF. The CDR3 DNA reads as TGTGCCAGCAGCTTAGGACAGGAGATTTCACCCCTCCACTTT.